The sequence of this T cell receptor beta chain was determined in a study of shared clonotypes between healthy human individuals. Study-level points and caveats: Several donors held about 5% of naive CD4 clonotypes in common. Exclusively blood specimens were collected; tissue repertoires likely differ. In contrast to clonotypes shared by all four donors, non-shared clonotypes had lower generation probabilities.

A deep-level run was used for the assay. Sequenced by immunoSEQ multiplex PCR; TCRdb stores in-frame clones only, minus some. The sample includes 850,000 to 1,100,000 clones, roughly 77% seen only once; the top ten take roughly 0.83%. The count of this clone is one. No antigen is known for it. V was shortened by 2 bases and J by 4 bases, with 12 bases between the two germline ends. Germline V lookup: CDR1 SGHRS, CDR2 YFSETQ. CDR3 size: 15 residues. This receptor was obtained from a young man in good health. Some clones in this sample may be carry-over from other donors' samples. This sequence joins TRBV5-1 and TRBJ2-2; D gene ambiguous. The sequenced sample consisted of memory CD4+ T cells from PBMCs. Regarding subset: CD45RA-negative fraction. In DNA, the CDR3 is TGCGCCAGCAGCTTCCGCGGCCCTGGCACCGGGGAGCTGTTTTTT. Protein sequence: CASSFRGPGTGELFF.